This T cell receptor (beta chain) was identified during a study of regulatory T cells in long-lasting Graves disease. Described time point: newly diagnosed GD, antithyroid drugs for less than 3 months. Preparation of the TCR library used RNA extracted from PBMCs. Those enrolled as patients came out of an endocrinology department in Xi'an, China. To make TCR beta libraries, researchers used iRepertoire HTBI primers and Arm-PCR of CDR3 regions. Using its own MiXCR run on the multiplex PCR reads, TCRdb lists one record per CDR3 protein. This sample has about 220,000 distinct CDR3 sequences, with about 19% found just once. Between the trimmed V and J ends, which lost 4 bases and 7 bases, there was a span of 14 bases. The CDR3 has 14 residues. Germline CDR1 is SGDLS and CDR2 is YYNGEE. This clonotype showed up many times. This sample was shared with a second study, whose subject was T cells in Graves' hyperthyroidism and ophthalmopathy. That investigation notes: The TCR CDR3 first-round RT-PCR relied on the HTBI primer set. It was a median about 7.1 months before onset that the model predicted ophthalmopathy.

This specimen consisted of peripheral blood mononuclear cells (PBMCs), obtained at new diagnosis, from a patient treated with antithyroid drugs. This clonotype was obtained from a young woman with Graves disease. The rearrangement uses TRBV9 and TRBJ1-4; D perhaps matches TRBD1 (6 bases). In DNA, the CDR3 is TGTGCCAGCAGCCGTCCAGGGGTTGCTGAAAAACTGTTTTTT. It encodes CASSRPGVAEKLFF.